This record looks at one T cell receptor beta chain sequence and its context. The antigen remains undetermined. Unfractionated whole blood was the source of the extracted total RNA. Trimming stripped 3 bases from V and 4 bases from J, with 3 bases between. This CDR3 is built from 11 residues. The record originates from a study of human T cells and chemical hapten exposure. Across the study: Small discrepancies in pooled library volume mainly accounted for the varying TCR yields per sample.

Unique molecular identifiers were attached to individual cDNA molecules within the library. Authors' analysis steps: Samples ranged from 23,224 to 690,600 TCRs, with a median of approximately 91,000. TCRdb reprocessed the 5' RACE reads via MiXCR and lists one record per CDR3 protein. TCRdb's processing, not the authors' own work, is the source of the V and J calls. The sample holds about 110,000 distinct CDR3 sequences, around a fifth seen once. Overall study findings and caveats: TCRs above 1 in 1000 frequency stayed constant with DPC sensitization.

The chain couples TRBV12-3 or TRBV12-4 to TRBJ2-5; no clear D. The clonotype was recovered from a human donor in good health. CDR3 sequence reads: CASSLRETQYF. DNA for the CDR3: TGTGCCAGCAGTTTGAGAGAGACCCAGTACTTC.